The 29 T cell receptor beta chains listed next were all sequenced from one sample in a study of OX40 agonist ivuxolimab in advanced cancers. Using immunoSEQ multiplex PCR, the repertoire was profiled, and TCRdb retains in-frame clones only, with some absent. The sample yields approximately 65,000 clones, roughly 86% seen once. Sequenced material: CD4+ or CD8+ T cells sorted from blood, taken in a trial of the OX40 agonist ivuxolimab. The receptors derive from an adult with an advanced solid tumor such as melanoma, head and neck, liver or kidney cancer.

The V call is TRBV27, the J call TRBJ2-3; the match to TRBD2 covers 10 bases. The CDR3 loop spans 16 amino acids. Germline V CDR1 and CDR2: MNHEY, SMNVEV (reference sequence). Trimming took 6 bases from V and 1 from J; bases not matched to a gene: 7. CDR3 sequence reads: CASSSAGLAGTDTQYF. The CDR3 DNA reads TGTGCCAGCAGCTCTGCAGGACTAGCGGGCACAGATACGCAGTATTTT.

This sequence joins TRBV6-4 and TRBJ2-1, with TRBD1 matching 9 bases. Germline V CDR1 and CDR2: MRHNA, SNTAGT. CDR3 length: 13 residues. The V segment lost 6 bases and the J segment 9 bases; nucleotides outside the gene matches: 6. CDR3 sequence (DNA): TGTGCCAGCAGCCAGACGACAGGGGGTGAGCAGTTCTTC. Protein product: CASSQTTGGEQFF.

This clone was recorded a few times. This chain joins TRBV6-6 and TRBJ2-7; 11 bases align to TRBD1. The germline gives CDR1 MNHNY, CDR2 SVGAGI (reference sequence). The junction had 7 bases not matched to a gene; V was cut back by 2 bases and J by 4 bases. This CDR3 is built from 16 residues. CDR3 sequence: CASSYPGGQGAYEQYF. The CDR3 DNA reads TGTGCCAGCAGTTACCCCGGCGGACAGGGGGCATACGAGCAGTACTTC.

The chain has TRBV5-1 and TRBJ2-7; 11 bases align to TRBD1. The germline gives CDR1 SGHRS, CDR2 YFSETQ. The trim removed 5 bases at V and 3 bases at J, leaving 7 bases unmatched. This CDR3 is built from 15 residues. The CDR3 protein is CASSRTGGAGYEQYF. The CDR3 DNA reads TGCGCCAGCAGTAGGACAGGGGGCGCAGGCTACGAGCAGTACTTC.

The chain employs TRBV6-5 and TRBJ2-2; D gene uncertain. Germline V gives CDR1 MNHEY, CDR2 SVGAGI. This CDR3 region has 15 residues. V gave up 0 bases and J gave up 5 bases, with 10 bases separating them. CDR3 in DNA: TGTGCCAGCAGTTACTCGATCCCGTCAACCGGGGAGCTGTTTTTT. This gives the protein CASSYSIPSTGELFF.

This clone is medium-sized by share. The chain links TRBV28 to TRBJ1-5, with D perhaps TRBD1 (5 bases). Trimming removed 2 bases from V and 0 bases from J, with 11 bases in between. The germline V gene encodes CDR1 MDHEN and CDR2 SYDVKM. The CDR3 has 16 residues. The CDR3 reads CASSLAGTYSNQPQHF. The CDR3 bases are TGTGCCAGCAGTTTAGCGGGGACCTATAGCAATCAGCCCCAGCATTTT.

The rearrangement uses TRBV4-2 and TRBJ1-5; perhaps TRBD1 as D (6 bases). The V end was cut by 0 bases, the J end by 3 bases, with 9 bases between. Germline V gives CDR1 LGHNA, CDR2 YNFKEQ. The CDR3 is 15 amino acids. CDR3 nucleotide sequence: TGTGCCAGCAGCCAAGACCCAGGGGCCAATCAGCCCCAGCATTTT. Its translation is CASSQDPGANQPQHF.

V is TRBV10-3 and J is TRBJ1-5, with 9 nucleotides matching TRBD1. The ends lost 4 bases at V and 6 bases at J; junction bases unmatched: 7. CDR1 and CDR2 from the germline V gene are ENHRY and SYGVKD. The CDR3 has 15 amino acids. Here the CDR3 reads CAISVQGTGSQPQHF. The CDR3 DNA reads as TGTGCCATCAGTGTCCAAGGGACAGGGAGTCAGCCCCAGCATTTT.

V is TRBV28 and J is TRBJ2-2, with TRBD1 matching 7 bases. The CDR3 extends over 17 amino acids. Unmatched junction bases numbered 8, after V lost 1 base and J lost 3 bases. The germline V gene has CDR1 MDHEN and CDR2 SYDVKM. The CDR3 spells CASSLSQGWGDTGELFF. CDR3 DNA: TGTGCCAGCAGTTTATCACAGGGGTGGGGTGACACCGGGGAGCTGTTTTTT.

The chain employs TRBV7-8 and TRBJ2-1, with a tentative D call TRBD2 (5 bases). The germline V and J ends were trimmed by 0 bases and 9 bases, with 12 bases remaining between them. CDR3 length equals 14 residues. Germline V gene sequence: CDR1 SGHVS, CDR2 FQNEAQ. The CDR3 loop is CASSLARVGSEQFF. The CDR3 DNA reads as TGTGCCAGCAGCTTAGCCAGAGTGGGGAGTGAGCAGTTCTTC.

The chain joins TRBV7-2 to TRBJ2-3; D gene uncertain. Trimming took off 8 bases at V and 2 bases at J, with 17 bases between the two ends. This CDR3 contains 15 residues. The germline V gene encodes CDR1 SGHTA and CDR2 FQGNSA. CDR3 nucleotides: TGTGCCAGCTCTCCGGGTTCCGGAATCACAGATACGCAGTATTTT. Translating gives CASSPGSGITDTQYF.

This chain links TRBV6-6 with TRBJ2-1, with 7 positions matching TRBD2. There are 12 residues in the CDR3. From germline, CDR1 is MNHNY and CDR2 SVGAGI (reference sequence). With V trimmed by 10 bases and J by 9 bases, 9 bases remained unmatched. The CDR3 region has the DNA TGTGCCATGAGCGGGGATGGGGCTGAGCAGTTCTTC. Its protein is CAMSGDGAEQFF.

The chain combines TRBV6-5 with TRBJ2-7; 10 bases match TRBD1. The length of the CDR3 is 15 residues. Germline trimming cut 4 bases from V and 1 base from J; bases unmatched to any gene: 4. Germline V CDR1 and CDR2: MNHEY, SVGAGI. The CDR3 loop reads CASSFRDRGSYEQYF. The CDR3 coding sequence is TGTGCCAGCAGTTTCCGGGACAGGGGTTCCTACGAGCAGTACTTC.

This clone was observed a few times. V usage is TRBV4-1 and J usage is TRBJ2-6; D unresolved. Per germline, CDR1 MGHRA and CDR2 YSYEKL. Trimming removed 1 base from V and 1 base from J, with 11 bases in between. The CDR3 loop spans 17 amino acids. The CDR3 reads CASSQGLIRSGANVLTF. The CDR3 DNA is TGCGCCAGCAGCCAAGGCCTAATCAGGTCTGGGGCCAACGTCCTGACTTTC.

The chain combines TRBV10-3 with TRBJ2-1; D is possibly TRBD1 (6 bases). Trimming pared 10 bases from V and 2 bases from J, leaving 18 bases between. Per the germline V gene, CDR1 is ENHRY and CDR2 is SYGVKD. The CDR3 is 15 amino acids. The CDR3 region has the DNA TGTGCCAGCAGACACAGGGAAATTACCTACAATGAGCAGTTCTTC. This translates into CASRHREITYNEQFF.

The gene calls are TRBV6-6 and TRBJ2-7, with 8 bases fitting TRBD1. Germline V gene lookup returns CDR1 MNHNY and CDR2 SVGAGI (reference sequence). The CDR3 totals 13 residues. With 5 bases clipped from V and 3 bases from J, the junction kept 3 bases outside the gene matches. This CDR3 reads CASSRQGIYEQYF. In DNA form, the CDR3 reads TGTGCCAGCAGTCGACAGGGGATCTACGAGCAGTACTTC.

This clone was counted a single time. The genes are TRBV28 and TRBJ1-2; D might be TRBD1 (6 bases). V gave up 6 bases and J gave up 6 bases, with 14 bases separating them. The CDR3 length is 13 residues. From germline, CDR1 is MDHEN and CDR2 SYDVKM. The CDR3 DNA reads TGTGCCAGCAGCGAAGGGGGGGGCCATGGCTACACCTTC. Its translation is CASSEGGGHGYTF.

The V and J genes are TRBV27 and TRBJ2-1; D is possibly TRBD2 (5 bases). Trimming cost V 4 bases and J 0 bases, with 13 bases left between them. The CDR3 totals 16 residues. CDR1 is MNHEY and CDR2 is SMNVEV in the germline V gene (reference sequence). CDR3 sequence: CASSSPAVSSYNEQFF. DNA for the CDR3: TGTGCCAGCAGTTCCCCAGCGGTAAGCTCCTACAATGAGCAGTTCTTC.

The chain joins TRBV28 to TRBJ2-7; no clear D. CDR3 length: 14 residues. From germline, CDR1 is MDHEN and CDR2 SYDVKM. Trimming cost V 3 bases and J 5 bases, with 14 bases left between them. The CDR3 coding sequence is TGTGCCAGCAGTTTCCCACCACCTAGGGACGAGCAGTACTTC. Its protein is CASSFPPPRDEQYF.

This CDR3 is CASSQDRQNTEAFF. CDR3 nucleotides: TGCGCCAGCAGCCAAGATCGGCAGAACACTGAAGCTTTCTTT. The chain uses TRBV4-3 and TRBJ1-1; unclear D gene. V lost 0 bases to trimming and J lost 1 base, with 6 bases between them. The CDR3 spans 14 residues. Per germline, CDR1 LGHNA and CDR2 YSLEER.

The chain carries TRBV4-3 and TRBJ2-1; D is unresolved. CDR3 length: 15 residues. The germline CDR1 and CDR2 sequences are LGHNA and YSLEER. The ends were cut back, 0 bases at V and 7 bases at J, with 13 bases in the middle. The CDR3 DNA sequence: TGCGCCAGCAGCCAAGATTTGGCAGCGCCGAATGAGCAGTTCTTC. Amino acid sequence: CASSQDLAAPNEQFF.

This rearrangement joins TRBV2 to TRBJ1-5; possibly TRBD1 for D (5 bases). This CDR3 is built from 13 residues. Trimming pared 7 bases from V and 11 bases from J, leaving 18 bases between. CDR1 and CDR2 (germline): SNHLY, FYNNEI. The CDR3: CASKGSYLMTQHF. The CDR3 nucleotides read TGTGCCAGCAAGGGGAGCTACCTCATGACCCAGCATTTT. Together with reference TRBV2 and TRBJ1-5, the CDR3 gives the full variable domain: EPEVTQTPSHQVTQMGQEVILRCVPISNHLYFYWYRQILGQKVEFLVSFYNNEISEKSEIFDDQFSVERPDGSNFTLKIRSTKLEDSAMYFCASKGSYLMTQHFGDGTRLSIL.

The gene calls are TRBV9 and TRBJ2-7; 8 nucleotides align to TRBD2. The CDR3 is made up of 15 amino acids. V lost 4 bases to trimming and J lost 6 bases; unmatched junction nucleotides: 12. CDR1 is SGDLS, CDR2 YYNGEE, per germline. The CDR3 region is CASSSQGGRLSEQYF. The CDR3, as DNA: TGTGCCAGCAGCTCCCAGGGCGGGAGGTTGAGCGAGCAGTACTTC.

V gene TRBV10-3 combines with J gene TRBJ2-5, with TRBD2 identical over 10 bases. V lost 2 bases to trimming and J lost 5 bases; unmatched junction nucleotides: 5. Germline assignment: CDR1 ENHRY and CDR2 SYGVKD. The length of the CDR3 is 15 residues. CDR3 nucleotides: TGTGCCATCAGTGAGCTAGCGGGAGAGGCGGAGACCCAGTACTTC. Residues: CAISELAGEAETQYF.

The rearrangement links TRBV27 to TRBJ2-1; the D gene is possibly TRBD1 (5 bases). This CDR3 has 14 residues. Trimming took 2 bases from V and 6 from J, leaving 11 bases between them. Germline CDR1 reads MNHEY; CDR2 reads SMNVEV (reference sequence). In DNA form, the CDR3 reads TGTGCCAGCAGTTTACAGGAAGGGGCCAATGAGCAGTTCTTC. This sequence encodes CASSLQEGANEQFF.

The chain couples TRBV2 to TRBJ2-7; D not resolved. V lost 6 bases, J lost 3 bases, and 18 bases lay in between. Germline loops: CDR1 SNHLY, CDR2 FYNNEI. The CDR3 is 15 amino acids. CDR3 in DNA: TGTGCCAGCAGCCCGGCCCCCCAAAGGCTCTACGAGCAGTACTTC. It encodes CASSPAPQRLYEQYF.

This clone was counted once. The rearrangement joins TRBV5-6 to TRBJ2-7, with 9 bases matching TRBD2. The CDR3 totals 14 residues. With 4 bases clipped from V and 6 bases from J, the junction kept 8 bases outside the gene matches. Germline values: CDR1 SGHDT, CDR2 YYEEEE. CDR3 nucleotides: TGTGCCAGCAGCCTTATTTTAGCGGGAGCCGAGCAGTACTTC. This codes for CASSLILAGAEQYF.

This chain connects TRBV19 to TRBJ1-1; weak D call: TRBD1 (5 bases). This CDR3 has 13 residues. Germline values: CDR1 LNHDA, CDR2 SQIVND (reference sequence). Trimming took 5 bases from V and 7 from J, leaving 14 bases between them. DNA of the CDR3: TGTGCCAGTAGTTCTGGGACGGCCATTGAAGCTTTCTTT. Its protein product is CASSSGTAIEAFF. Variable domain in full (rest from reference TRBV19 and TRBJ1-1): DGGITQSPKYLFRKEGQNVTLSCEQNLNHDAMYWYRQDPGQGLRLIYYSQIVNDFQKGDIAEGYSVSREKKESFPLTVTSAQKNPTAFYLCASSSGTAIEAFFGQGTRLTVV.

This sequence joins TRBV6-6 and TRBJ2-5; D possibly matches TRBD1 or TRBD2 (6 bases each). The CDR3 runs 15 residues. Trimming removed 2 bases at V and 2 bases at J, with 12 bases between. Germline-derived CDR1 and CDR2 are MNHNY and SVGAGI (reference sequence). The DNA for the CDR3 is TGTGCCAGCAGTTACAAAGGGGGGCCACAAGAGACCCAGTACTTC. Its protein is CASSYKGGPQETQYF.